The entry below gives a single TCR beta chain sequence along with its context. The data stem from a study of blood T cell repertoires in COVID-19. Seattle researchers signed up patients amid active infection and tracked them longitudinally. V lost 2 bases and J 4 bases, leaving 8 bases between the germline ends. The CDR3 spans 13 residues. Germline V gene data show CDR1 as ENHRY and CDR2 as SYGVKD. The table came from immunoSEQ multiplex PCR; TCRdb's copy has only in-frame clones and leaves some out. This sample has around 470,000 clones; 80% to 90% occur once, and the top ten carry around 0.9%. Sequences were obtained from peripheral blood. This sequence was found in a man aged 18 to 29 with COVID-19, enrolled during active disease. This chain joins TRBV10-3 and TRBJ1-1; perhaps TRBD1 as D (6 bases). CDR3 protein: CAISEQGLTEAFF. The CDR3 nucleotides read TGTGCCATCAGTGAGCAGGGGCTCACTGAAGCTTTCTTT.